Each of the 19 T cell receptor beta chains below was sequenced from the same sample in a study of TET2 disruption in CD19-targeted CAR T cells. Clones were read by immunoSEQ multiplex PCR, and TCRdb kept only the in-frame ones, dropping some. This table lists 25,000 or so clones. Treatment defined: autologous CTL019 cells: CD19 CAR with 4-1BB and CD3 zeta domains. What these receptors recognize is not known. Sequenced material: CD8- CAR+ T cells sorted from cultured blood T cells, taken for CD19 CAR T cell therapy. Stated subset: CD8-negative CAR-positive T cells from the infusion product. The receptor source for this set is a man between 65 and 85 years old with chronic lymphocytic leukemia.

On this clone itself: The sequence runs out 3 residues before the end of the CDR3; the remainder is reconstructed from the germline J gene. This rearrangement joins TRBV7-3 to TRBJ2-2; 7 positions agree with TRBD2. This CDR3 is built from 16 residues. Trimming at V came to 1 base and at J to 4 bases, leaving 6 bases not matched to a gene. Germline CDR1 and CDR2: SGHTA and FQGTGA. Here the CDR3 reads CASSLNQRGGTGELFF. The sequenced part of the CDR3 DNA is TGTGCCAGCAGCTTAAACCAGCGGGGAGGCACCGGGGAG. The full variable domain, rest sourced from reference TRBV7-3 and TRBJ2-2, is GAGVSQTPSNKVTEKGKYVELRCDPISGHTALYWYRQSLGQGPEFLIYFQGTGAADDSGLPNDRFFAVRPEGSVSTLKIQRTERGDSAVYLCASSLNQRGGTGELFFGEGSRLTVL.

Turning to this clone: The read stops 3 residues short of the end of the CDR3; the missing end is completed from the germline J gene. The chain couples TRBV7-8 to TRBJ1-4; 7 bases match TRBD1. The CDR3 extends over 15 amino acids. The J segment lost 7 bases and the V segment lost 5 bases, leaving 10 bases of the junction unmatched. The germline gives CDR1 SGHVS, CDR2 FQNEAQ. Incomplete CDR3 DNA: TGTGCCAGCAGCACCTCGACAGGGAGGAGTGAAAAA. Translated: CASSTSTGRSEK. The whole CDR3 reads CASSTSTGRSEKLFF.

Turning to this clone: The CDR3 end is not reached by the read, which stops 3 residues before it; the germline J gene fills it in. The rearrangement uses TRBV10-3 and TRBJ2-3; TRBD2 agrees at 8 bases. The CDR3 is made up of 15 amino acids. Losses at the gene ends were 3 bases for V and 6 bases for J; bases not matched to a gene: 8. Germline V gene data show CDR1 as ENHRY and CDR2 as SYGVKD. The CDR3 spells CAISDPGGFSDTQYF. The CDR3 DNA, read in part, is TGTGCCATCAGTGATCCGGGGGGGTTTTCGGATACG.

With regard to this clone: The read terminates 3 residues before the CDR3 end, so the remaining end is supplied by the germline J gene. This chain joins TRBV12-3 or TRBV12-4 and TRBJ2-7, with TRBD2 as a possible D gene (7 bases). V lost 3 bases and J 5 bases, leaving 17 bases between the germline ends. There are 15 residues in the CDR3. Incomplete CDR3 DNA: TGTGCCAGCAGTTTGGGGGGGCGAAAGGTCGACGAG. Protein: CASSLGGRKVDE. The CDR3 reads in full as CASSLGGRKVDEQYF.

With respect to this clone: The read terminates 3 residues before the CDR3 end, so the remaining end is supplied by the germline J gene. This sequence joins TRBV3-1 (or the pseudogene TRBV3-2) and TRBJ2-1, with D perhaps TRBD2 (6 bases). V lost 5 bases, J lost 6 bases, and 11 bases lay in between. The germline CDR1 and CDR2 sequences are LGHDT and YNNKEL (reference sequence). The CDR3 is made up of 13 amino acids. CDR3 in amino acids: CASSYGTLNEQFF. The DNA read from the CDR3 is TGTGCCAGCAGCTACGGGACTCTCAATGAG.

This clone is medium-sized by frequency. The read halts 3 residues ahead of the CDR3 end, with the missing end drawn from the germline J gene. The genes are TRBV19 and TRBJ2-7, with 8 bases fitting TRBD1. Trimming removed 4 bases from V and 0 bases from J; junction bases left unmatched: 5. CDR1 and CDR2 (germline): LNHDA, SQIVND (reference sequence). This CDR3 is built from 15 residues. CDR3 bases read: TGTGCCAGTAGTAACCCCGGGACAGGCTCCTACGAG. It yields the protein CASSNPGTGSYE. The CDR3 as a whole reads CASSNPGTGSYEQYF.

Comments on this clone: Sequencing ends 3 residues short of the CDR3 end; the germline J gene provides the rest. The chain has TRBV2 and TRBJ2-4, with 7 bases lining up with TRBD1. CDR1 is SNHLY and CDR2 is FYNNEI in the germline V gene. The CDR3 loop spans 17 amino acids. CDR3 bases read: TGTGCCAGCAGTGGACGACAAGGGGGCGGTGGGAACTATGGT. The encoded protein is CASSGRQGGGGNYG. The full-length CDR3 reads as CASSGRQGGGGNYGQYF.

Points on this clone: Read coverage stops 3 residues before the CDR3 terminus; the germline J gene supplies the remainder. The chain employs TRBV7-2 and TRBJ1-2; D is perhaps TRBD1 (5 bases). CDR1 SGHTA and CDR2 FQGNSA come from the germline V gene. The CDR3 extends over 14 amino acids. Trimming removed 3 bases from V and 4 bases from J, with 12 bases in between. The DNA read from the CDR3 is TGTGCCAGCAGCTTGGGGCTAGGCCGCTATGGC. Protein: CASSLGLGRYG. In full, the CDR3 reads CASSLGLGRYGYTF.

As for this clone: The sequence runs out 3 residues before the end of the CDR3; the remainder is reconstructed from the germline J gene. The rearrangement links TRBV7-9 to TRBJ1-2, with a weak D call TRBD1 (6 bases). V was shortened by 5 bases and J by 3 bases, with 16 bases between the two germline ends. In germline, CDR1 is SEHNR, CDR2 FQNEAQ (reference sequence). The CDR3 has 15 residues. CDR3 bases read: TGTGCCAGCAGCCCCGGACCTGGGGGCGACTATGGC. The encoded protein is CASSPGPGGDYG. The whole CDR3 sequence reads CASSPGPGGDYGYTF.

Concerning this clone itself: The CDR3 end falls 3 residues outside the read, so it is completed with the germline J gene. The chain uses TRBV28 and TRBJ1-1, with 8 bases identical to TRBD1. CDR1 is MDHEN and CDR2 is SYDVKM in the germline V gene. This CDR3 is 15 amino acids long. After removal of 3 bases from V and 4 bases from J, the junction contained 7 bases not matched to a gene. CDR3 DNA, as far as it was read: TGTGCCAGCAGTTTGCAGGGGGCGCAGAGCACTGAA. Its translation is CASSLQGAQSTE. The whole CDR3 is CASSLQGAQSTEAFF.

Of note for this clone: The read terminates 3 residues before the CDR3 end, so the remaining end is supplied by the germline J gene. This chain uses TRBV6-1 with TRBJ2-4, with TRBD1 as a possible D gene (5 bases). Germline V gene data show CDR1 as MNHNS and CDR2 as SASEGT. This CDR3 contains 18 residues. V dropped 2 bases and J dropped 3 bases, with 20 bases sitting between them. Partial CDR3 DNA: TGTGCCAGCAGTGAATTAGCCCGTCTAGGGGCCGGCAAAAACATT. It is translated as CASSELARLGAGKNI. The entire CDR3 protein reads CASSELARLGAGKNIQYF.

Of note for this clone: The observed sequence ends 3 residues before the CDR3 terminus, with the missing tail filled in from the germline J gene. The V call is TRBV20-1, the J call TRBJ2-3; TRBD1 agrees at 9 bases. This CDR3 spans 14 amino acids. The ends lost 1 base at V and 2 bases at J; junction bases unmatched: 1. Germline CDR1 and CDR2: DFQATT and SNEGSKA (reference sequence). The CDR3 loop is CSARGQGDTDTQYF. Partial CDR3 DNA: TGCAGTGCTAGAGGACAGGGGGACACAGATACG.

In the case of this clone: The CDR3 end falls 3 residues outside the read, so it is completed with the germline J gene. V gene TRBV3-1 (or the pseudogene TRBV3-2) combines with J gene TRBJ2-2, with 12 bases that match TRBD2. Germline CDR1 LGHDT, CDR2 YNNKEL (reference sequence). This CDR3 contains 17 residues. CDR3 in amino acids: CASSRVSASGGARGLFF. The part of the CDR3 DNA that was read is TGTGCCAGCAGCCGAGTTTCCGCTAGCGGGGGGGCCCGTGGG.

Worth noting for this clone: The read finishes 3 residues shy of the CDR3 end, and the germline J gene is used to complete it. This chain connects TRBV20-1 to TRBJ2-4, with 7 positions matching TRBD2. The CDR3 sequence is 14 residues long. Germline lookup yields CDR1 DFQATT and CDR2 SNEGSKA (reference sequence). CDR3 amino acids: CSAFPGTIGETQYF. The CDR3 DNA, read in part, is TGCAGTGCCTTCCCCGGGACTATTGGCGAGACT.

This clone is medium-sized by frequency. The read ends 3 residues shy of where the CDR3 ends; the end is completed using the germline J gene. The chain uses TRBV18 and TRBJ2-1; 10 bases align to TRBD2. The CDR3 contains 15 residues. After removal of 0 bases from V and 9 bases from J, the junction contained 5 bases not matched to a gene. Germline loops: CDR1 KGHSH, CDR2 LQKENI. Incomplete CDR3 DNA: TGTGCCAGCTCACCACCTAGCGGGGGGATGCTTGAG. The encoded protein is CASSPPSGGMLE. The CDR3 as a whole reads CASSPPSGGMLEQFF.

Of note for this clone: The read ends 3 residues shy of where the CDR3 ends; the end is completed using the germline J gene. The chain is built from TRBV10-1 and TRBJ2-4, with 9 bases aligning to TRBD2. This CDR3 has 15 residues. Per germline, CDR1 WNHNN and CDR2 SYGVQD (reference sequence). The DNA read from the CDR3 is TGCGCCAGCAGCCGCACAGGGACTAGCAATCAGCCT. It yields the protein CASSRTGTSNQP. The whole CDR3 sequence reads CASSRTGTSNQPQYF.

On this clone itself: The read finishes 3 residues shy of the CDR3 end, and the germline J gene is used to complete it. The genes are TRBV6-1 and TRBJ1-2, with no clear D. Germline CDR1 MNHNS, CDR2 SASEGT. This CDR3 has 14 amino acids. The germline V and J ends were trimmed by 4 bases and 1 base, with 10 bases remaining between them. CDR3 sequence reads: CASSGARDNYGYTF. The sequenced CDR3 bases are TGTGCCAGCAGTGGGGCCAGAGATAACTATGGC.

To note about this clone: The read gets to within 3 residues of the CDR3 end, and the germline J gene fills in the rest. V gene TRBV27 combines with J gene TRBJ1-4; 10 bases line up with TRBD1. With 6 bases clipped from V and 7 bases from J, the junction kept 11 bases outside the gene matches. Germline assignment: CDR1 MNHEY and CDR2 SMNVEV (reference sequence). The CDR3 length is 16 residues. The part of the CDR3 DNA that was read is TGTGCCAGCAGCCGACCAACCGGGACAGGGGCTGAAAAA. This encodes CASSRPTGTGAEK. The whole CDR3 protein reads CASSRPTGTGAEKLFF.

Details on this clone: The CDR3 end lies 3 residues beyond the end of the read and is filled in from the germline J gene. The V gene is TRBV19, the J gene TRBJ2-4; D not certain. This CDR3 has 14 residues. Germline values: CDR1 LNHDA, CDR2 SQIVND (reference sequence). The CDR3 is CASSSGMADLRQYF. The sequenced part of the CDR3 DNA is TGTGCCAGTAGTAGCGGTATGGCAGACCTCCGT. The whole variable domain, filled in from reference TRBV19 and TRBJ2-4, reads DGGITQSPKYLFRKEGQNVTLSCEQNLNHDAMYWYRQDPGQGLRLIYYSQIVNDFQKGDIAEGYSVSREKKESFPLTVTSAQKNPTAFYLCASSSGMADLRQYFGAGTRLSVL.